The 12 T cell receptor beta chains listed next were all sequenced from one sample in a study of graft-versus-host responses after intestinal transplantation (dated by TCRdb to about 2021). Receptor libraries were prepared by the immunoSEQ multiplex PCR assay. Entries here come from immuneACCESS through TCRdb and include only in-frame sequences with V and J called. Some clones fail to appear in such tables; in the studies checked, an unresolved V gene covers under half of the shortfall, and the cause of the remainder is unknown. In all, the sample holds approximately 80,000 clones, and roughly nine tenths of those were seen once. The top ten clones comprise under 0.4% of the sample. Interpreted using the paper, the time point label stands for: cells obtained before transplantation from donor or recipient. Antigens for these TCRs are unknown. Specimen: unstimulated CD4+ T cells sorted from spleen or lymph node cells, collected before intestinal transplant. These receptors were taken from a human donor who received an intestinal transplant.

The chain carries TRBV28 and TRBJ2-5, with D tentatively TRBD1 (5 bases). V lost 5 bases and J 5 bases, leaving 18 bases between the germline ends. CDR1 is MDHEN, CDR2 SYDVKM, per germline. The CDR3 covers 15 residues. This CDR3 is CASSPRVILGETQYF. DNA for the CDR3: TGTGCCAGCAGTCCCAGGGTTATTTTAGGCGAGACCCAGTACTTC.

The CDR3 region is CASTPPGGSYEQYF. CDR3 nucleotides: TGTGCCAGCACCCCCCCCGGGGGCTCCTACGAGCAGTACTTC. The chain uses TRBV7-9 and TRBJ2-7; D perhaps matches TRBD2 (6 bases). V lost 7 bases and J lost 0, with 13 bases in between. Germline assignment: CDR1 SEHNR and CDR2 FQNEAQ (reference sequence). The CDR3 runs 14 residues.

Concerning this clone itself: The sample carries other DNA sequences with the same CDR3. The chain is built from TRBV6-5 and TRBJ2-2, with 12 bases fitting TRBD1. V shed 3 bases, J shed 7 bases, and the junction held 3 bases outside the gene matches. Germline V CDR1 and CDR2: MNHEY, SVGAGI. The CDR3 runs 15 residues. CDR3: CASSYGTGGVGELFF. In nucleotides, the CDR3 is TGTGCCAGCAGTTATGGGACAGGGGGCGTCGGGGAGCTGTTTTTT.

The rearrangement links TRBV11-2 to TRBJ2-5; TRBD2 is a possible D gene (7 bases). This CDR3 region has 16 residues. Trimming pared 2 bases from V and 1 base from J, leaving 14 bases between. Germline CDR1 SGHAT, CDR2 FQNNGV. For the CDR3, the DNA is TGTGCCAGCAGCTTATCCAGAGGGGGGGCCCAAGAGACCCAGTACTTC. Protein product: CASSLSRGGAQETQYF.

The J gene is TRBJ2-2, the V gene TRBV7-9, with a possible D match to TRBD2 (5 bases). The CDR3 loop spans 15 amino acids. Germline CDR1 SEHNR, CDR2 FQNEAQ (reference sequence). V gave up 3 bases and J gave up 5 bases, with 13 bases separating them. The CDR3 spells CASSFRTGGTGELFF. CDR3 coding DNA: TGTGCCAGCAGCTTTCGGACTGGCGGAACCGGGGAGCTGTTTTTT.

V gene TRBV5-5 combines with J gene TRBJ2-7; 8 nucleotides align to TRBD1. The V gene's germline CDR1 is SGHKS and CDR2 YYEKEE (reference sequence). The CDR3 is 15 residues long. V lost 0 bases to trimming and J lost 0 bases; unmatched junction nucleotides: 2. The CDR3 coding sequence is TGTGCCAGCAGCTTGGTAGGGACAGGCTCCTACGAGCAGTACTTC. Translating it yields CASSLVGTGSYEQYF.

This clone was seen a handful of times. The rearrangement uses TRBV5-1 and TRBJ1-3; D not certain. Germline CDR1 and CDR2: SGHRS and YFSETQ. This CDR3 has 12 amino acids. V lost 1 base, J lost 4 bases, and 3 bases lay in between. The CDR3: CASSLPGNTIYF. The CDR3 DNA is TGCGCCAGCAGCTTGCCGGGAAACACCATATATTTT.

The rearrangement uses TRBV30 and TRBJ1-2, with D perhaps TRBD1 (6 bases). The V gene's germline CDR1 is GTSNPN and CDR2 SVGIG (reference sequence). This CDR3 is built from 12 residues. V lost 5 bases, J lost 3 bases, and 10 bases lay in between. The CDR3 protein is CAWDTGYYGYTF. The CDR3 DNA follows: TGTGCCTGGGATACAGGGTACTATGGCTACACCTTC.

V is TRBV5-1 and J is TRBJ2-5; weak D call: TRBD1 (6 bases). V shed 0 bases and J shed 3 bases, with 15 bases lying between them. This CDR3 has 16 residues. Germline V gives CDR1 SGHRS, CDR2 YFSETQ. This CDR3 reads CASSLGGPTGEETQYF. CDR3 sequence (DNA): TGCGCCAGCAGCTTGGGAGGCCCGACAGGTGAAGAGACCCAGTACTTC.

In DNA, the CDR3 is TGTGCCAGTGACATTTCCTACAATGAGCAGTTCTTC. Its protein product is CASDISYNEQFF. The V call is TRBV27, the J call TRBJ2-1; D remains unclear. Trimming cost V 9 bases and J 1 base, with 7 bases left between them. The length of the CDR3 is 12 residues. Germline V gene data show CDR1 as MNHEY and CDR2 as SMNVEV (reference sequence).

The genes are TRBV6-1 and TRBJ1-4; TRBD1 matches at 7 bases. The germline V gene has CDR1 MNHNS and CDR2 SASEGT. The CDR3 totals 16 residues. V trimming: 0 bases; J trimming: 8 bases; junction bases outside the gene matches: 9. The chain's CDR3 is CASSEAGTVWWEKLFF. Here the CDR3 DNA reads TGTGCCAGCAGTGAAGCGGGGACAGTGTGGTGGGAAAAACTGTTTTTT.

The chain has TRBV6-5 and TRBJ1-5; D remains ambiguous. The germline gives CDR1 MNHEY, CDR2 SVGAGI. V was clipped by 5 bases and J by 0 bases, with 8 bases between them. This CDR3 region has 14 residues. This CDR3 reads CASSPIDSNQPQHF. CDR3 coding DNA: TGTGCCAGCAGTCCCATAGATAGCAATCAGCCCCAGCATTTT.